The 30 T cell receptor beta chains below all came from one sample that was sequenced in a study of cytomegalovirus exposure and HLA in healthy donors. This PCR relied on a set of 60 Vbeta primers and 13 Jbeta primers. Produced via immunoSEQ multiplex PCR; TCRdb's table is partial and in-frame only. The data contain about 190,000 clones, roughly 80% of them singletons. Sample: PBMCs. All receptors derive from a man aged 35 to 55 in good health and CMV-seropositive.

CDR3 amino acids: CASSFGVDYGYTF. CDR3 nucleotides: TGTGCCAGCAGCTTCGGGGTGGACTATGGCTACACCTTC. The gene calls are TRBV7-9 and TRBJ1-2; D is undetermined. The CDR3 spans 13 residues. CDR1 and CDR2 (germline): SEHNR, FQNEAQ (reference sequence). The V end was cut by 3 bases, the J end by 3 bases, with 8 bases between.

The J gene is TRBJ2-1, the V gene TRBV4-1; 7 positions match TRBD2. The V segment lost 2 bases and the J segment 2 bases; nucleotides outside the gene matches: 18. Germline V gene data show CDR1 as MGHRA and CDR2 as YSYEKL. This CDR3 is 20 amino acids long. CDR3 amino acids: CASSQILFWGSAGAYNEQFF. CDR3 sequence (DNA): TGCGCCAGCAGCCAAATTTTATTCTGGGGATCGGCGGGGGCCTACAATGAGCAGTTCTTC.

J is TRBJ2-4 and V is TRBV7-3, with 15 bases lining up with TRBD2. J was trimmed by 1 base and V by 5 bases; bases with no gene match: 9. There are 19 residues in the CDR3. Per the germline V gene, CDR1 is SGHTA and CDR2 is FQGTGA. CDR3 region: CASSPTGLAGGLAKNIQYF. CDR3 in DNA: TGTGCCAGCAGCCCAACGGGACTAGCGGGGGGCCTGGCCAAAAACATTCAGTACTTC. The full variable domain, rest sourced from reference TRBV7-3 and TRBJ2-4, is GAGVSQTPSNKVTEKGKYVELRCDPISGHTALYWYRQSLGQGPEFLIYFQGTGAADDSGLPNDRFFAVRPEGSVSTLKIQRTERGDSAVYLCASSPTGLAGGLAKNIQYFGAGTRLSVL.

The chain employs TRBV4-1 and TRBJ1-2, with unresolved D. V lost 0 bases and J 8 bases, leaving 16 bases between the germline ends. There are 15 residues in the CDR3. Per the germline V gene, CDR1 is MGHRA and CDR2 is YSYEKL. The CDR3 spells CASSQEERLFAGYTF. CDR3 coding DNA: TGCGCCAGCAGCCAAGAGGAGCGCCTCTTCGCGGGCTACACCTTC.

The chain uses TRBV27 and TRBJ1-5, with D possibly matching TRBD1 (5 bases). The length of the CDR3 is 16 residues. Germline-derived CDR1 and CDR2 are MNHEY and SMNVEV (reference sequence). V was trimmed by 2 bases and J by 7 bases, leaving 18 bases between them. The CDR3 is CASSLVGGAGRQPQHF. Written as DNA, the CDR3 is TGTGCCAGCAGTTTAGTGGGAGGGGCGGGTCGGCAGCCCCAGCATTTT.

The chain has TRBV6-5 and TRBJ2-7; 7 bases align to TRBD1. Germline CDR1 MNHEY, CDR2 SVGAGI. The V segment lost 6 bases and the J segment 1 base; nucleotides outside the gene matches: 6. This CDR3 has 14 amino acids. The CDR3 DNA reads as TGTGCCAGCAGAAGACAGGGACAGTCCTACGAGCAGTACTTC. It yields the protein CASRRQGQSYEQYF.

V usage is TRBV7-2 and J usage is TRBJ2-1; 10 bases are a match to TRBD2. The CDR3 is 15 residues long. Germline CDR1 and CDR2: SGHTA and FQGNSA. Losses at the gene ends were 6 bases for V and 1 base for J; bases not matched to a gene: 3. CDR3 in DNA: TGTGCCAGCAGTACTAGCGGGGCGTCCTACAATGAGCAGTTCTTC. Translation gives CASSTSGASYNEQFF.

V gene TRBV19 combines with J gene TRBJ2-2; maybe TRBD1 (5 bases). V lost 4 bases and J lost 1, with 13 bases in between. Germline CDR1 reads LNHDA; CDR2 reads SQIVND (reference sequence). The CDR3 spans 16 residues. Here the CDR3 DNA reads TGTGCCAGTAGTACCCCTGACAGACTGAACACCGGGGAGCTGTTTTTT. It is translated as CASSTPDRLNTGELFF.

The chain combines TRBV7-3 with TRBJ2-7; 9 bases agree with TRBD1. The CDR3 has 15 amino acids. Germline CDR1 reads SGHTA; CDR2 reads FQGTGA. Germline trimming cut 5 bases from V and 1 base from J; bases unmatched to any gene: 6. The CDR3 protein is CASSPTGGPSYEQYF. As DNA, the CDR3 is TGTGCCAGCAGCCCGACAGGGGGACCTTCCTACGAGCAGTACTTC.

This rearrangement joins TRBV4-3 to TRBJ2-3; TRBD2 is a possible D gene (6 bases). CDR3 size: 17 residues. Looked up from germline, CDR1 is LGHNA and CDR2 is YSLEER. The V and J ends lost 11 bases and 0 bases respectively, with 24 bases between them. The chain's CDR3 is CAGRPGAARGSTDTQYF. The CDR3 DNA sequence: TGCGCCGGCCGCCCCGGGGCGGCGCGGGGAAGCACAGATACGCAGTATTTT.

The rearrangement links TRBV28 to TRBJ2-3; a weak D match, TRBD1 (5 bases). From germline, CDR1 is MDHEN and CDR2 SYDVKM. Trimming cost V 10 bases and J 0 bases, with 17 bases left between them. The CDR3 is 15 residues long. This CDR3 reads CATTPRAGSTDTQYF. The CDR3 DNA reads as TGTGCCACTACCCCCAGGGCAGGGAGCACAGATACGCAGTATTTT.

Only a few counts were recorded for this clone. The V gene is TRBV5-6, the J gene TRBJ2-1; the match to TRBD1 covers 7 bases. Germline V gene sequence: CDR1 SGHDT, CDR2 YYEEEE. V dropped 0 bases and J dropped 8; count of bases not matched to a gene: 8. This CDR3 spans 15 amino acids. The CDR3 DNA follows: TGTGCCAGCAGCTTGGGACGGACAGGCCGTTATGAGCAGTTCTTC. Residues: CASSLGRTGRYEQFF.

A few counts support this clone. The chain employs TRBV13 and TRBJ2-5, with D possibly matching TRBD2 (6 bases). The CDR3 is 15 amino acids. The V and J ends lost 3 bases and 11 bases respectively, with 22 bases between them. The germline CDR1 and CDR2 sequences are PRHDT and FYEKMQ (reference sequence). The CDR3 DNA follows: TGTGCCAGCAGCTTTGGGGTCGGGGGTTCCAAGGAGCAGTACTTC. Translation: CASSFGVGGSKEQYF.

The rearrangement joins TRBV18 to TRBJ1-2; TRBD1 aligns across 8 bases. J lost 1 base, V lost 5 bases, and 9 bases had no gene match. The CDR3 is 16 amino acids. The germline V gene has CDR1 KGHSH and CDR2 LQKENI. The CDR3 DNA is TGTGCCAGCTCAAAAGTGACAGGGGATTTTAACTATGGCTACACCTTC. Its protein product is CASSKVTGDFNYGYTF.

In its sample, this clone was seen once. V gene TRBV30 combines with J gene TRBJ2-1; 15 bases match TRBD2. Germline V gene sequence: CDR1 GTSNPN, CDR2 SVGIG (reference sequence). V dropped 1 base and J dropped 3; count of bases not matched to a gene: 4. The CDR3 consists of 17 residues. The CDR3 DNA reads TGTGCCTGGAGTGGGACTAGCGGGGGGGCTTTCTACAATGAGCAGTTCTTC. Translation: CAWSGTSGGAFYNEQFF.

V gene TRBV19 combines with J gene TRBJ1-1; D unclear. This CDR3 is 12 amino acids long. CDR1 LNHDA and CDR2 SQIVND come from the germline V gene (reference sequence). The V gene lost 5 bases and the J gene lost 1 base, with 5 bases spanning the gap. CDR3 loop: CASSVGNTEAFF. CDR3 bases: TGTGCCAGTAGTGTCGGGAACACTGAAGCTTTCTTT.

This clone was counted between two and nine times. The chain couples TRBV5-1 to TRBJ2-7; 7 positions match TRBD2. The length of the CDR3 is 17 residues. Germline CDR1 SGHRS, CDR2 YFSETQ. Unmatched junction bases numbered 12, after V lost 0 bases and J lost 3 bases. CDR3 coding DNA: TGCGCCAGCAGCTTGGAAGGGACTACATTTAATTACTACGAGCAGTACTTC. Amino acids: CASSLEGTTFNYYEQYF.

The chain is built from TRBV6-1 and TRBJ1-5, with 9 nucleotides matching TRBD1. With V trimmed by 1 base and J by 1 base, 5 bases remained unmatched. CDR3 size: 17 residues. Germline assignment: CDR1 MNHNS and CDR2 SASEGT. The CDR3 DNA is TGTGCCAGCAGTGAAGAGGGGACAGGGCCCAGCAATCAGCCCCAGCATTTT. Amino acid sequence: CASSEEGTGPSNQPQHF.

As for this clone: Germline and junction disagree at one end, which may indicate a read error. The genes are TRBV7-9 and TRBJ2-4, with 9 bases identical to TRBD1. The germline V gene encodes CDR1 SEHNR and CDR2 FQNEAQ (reference sequence). The CDR3 consists of 16 residues. DNA for the CDR3: TGTTCCAGCAGCGCGCCAACTACAGGGGGCTCGAACATTCAGTACTTC. Residues: CSSSAPTTGGSNIQYF.

V and J are TRBV7-3 and TRBJ2-7, with no clear D. Deletions cut 5 bases from V and 0 bases from J, with 8 bases between. The CDR3 loop spans 13 amino acids. CDR1 SGHTA and CDR2 FQGTGA come from the germline V gene. The CDR3 reads CASSKTGSYEQYF. Here the CDR3 DNA reads TGTGCCAGCAGCAAGACGGGCTCCTACGAGCAGTACTTC.

This sequence joins TRBV19 and TRBJ2-2; 8 nucleotides match TRBD2. The CDR3 is 18 residues long. Losses at the gene ends were 4 bases for V and 1 base for J; bases not matched to a gene: 11. Germline values: CDR1 LNHDA, CDR2 SQIVND (reference sequence). Here the CDR3 DNA reads TGTGCCAGTAGTACCCCTTCCCCGGGGGGGTTGAACACCGGGGAGCTGTTTTTT. It translates to CASSTPSPGGLNTGELFF.

The CDR3 protein is CASITLQGPTGELFF. DNA for the CDR3: TGTGCCAGCATCACTCTCCAGGGGCCCACCGGGGAGCTGTTTTTT. This chain links TRBV7-9 with TRBJ2-2; D might be TRBD1 (6 bases). V lost 7 bases and J lost 4, with 16 bases in between. Germline lookup yields CDR1 SEHNR and CDR2 FQNEAQ (reference sequence). The CDR3 runs to 15 residues.

The V call is TRBV6-4, the J call TRBJ1-1; D might be TRBD1 (6 bases). V lost 6 bases, J lost 1 base, and 9 bases lay in between. The germline gives CDR1 MRHNA, CDR2 SNTAGT. The CDR3 consists of 13 residues. The CDR3 DNA follows: TGTGCCAGCAGAGAGGGACAGAACACTGAAGCTTTCTTT. Translation gives CASREGQNTEAFF.

The genes are TRBV9 and TRBJ2-1, with D possibly matching TRBD2 (6 bases). CDR1 is SGDLS, CDR2 YYNGEE, per germline. The CDR3 extends over 15 amino acids. Trimming took 4 bases from V and 8 from J, leaving 19 bases between them. CDR3 in DNA: TGTGCCAGCAGCATCCTCCCAGGCGGGGAGGATGAGCAGTTCTTC. Translation: CASSILPGGEDEQFF.

V is TRBV28 and J is TRBJ1-5; D possibly corresponds to TRBD1 (5 bases). Germline-derived CDR1 and CDR2 are MDHEN and SYDVKM. The CDR3 runs 16 residues. Trimming took 4 bases from V and 9 from J, leaving 22 bases between them. The CDR3 region is CASSSLAGVPRRPQHF. CDR3 coding DNA: TGTGCCAGCAGTTCCCTGGCGGGGGTGCCTCGGAGGCCCCAGCATTTT.

The gene calls are TRBV2 and TRBJ1-1; 10 bases fit TRBD1. The CDR3 is 15 amino acids. J gave up 1 base and V 6 bases, and 5 bases lay outside the gene matches. The germline V gene encodes CDR1 SNHLY and CDR2 FYNNEI. The CDR3 loop reads CASRWTGGTNTEAFF. The CDR3 DNA sequence: TGTGCCAGCAGATGGACAGGGGGTACGAACACTGAAGCTTTCTTT.

This rearrangement joins TRBV5-6 to TRBJ2-7; D is ambiguous. CDR3 length equals 14 residues. Deletions cut 1 base from V and 6 bases from J, with 14 bases between. Per the germline V gene, CDR1 is SGHDT and CDR2 is YYEEEE. The CDR3: CASSLSAAIGEQYF. CDR3 in DNA: TGTGCCAGCAGCTTGTCCGCCGCGATTGGCGAGCAGTACTTC.

As to this clone: At one end, the junction sequence differs from germline, possibly due to a read error. The CDR3 is CASRPTQAYSNQPQHF. The CDR3 region has the DNA TGCGCCAGCAGACCGACGCAGGCCTATAGCAATCAGCCCCAGCATTTT. The rearrangement joins TRBV5-4 to TRBJ1-5; D gene uncertain. Germline lookup yields CDR1 SGHNT and CDR2 YYREEE (reference sequence). The CDR3 extends over 16 amino acids.

The chain joins TRBV4-1 to TRBJ1-4, with a tentative D call TRBD1 (6 bases). Germline-derived CDR1 and CDR2 are MGHRA and YSYEKL. V lost 4 bases to trimming and J lost 8 bases, with 20 bases between them. The CDR3 covers 16 residues. DNA of the CDR3: TGCGCCAGCAGCCTACTACAAGGGGGTGGAGTAGAAAAACTGTTTTTT. Its translation: CASSLLQGGGVEKLFF.

The chain is built from TRBV28 and TRBJ1-5, with 9 bases aligning to TRBD1. This CDR3 is built from 16 residues. J lost 3 bases, V lost 1 base, and 4 bases had no gene match. Looked up from germline, CDR1 is MDHEN and CDR2 is SYDVKM. CDR3 DNA sequence: TGTGCCAGCAGTTTATTGGACAGGGGTACCAATCAGCCCCAGCATTTT. It translates to CASSLLDRGTNQPQHF.